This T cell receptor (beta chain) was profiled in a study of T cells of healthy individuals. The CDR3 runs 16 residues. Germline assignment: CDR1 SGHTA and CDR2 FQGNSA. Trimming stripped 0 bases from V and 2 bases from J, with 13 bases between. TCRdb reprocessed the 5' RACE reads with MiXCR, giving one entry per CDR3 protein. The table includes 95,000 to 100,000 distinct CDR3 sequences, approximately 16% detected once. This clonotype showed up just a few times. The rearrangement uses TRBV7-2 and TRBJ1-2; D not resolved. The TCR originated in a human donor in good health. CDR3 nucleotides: TGTGCCAGCAGCTTAGCGCGGCGATACACGAACTATGGCTACACCTTC. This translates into CASSLARRYTNYGYTF.